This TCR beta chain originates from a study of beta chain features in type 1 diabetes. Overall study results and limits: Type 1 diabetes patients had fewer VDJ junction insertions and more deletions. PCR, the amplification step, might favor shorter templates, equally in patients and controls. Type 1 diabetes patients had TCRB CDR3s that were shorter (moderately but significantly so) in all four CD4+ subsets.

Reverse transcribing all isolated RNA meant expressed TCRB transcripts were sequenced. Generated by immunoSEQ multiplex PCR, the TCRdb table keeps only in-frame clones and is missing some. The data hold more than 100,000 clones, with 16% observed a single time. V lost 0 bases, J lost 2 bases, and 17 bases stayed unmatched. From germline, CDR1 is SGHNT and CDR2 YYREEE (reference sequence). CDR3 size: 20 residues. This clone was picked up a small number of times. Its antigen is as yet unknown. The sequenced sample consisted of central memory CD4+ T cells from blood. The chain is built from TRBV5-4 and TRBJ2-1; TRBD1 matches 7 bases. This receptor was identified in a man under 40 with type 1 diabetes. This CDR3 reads CASSLGPQGTAGNPYNEQFF. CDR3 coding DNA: TGTGCCAGCAGCTTGGGTCCACAGGGGACGGCGGGCAACCCCTACAATGAGCAGTTCTTC. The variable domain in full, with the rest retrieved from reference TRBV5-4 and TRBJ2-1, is ETGVTQSPTHLIKTRGQQVTLRCSSQSGHNTVSWYQQALGQGPQFIFQYYREEENGRGNFPPRFSGLQFPNYSSELNVNALELDDSALYLCASSLGPQGTAGNPYNEQFFGPGTRLTVL.